This T cell receptor beta chain derives from a study of radiation and T cells in renal cell carcinoma. Overall study results and limits: From baseline, blood top tumor clonotypes peaked at 2 weeks post-radiation.

Time point indicated: blood 4 weeks post-SBRT, at nephrectomy. Stated treatment: 15 Gy SBRT to primary tumor, nephrectomy 4 weeks later. Nephrectomy followed 15 Gy stereotactic body radiation by 4 weeks. Turning to this clone: Its cognate antigen is unknown.

Deletions cut 4 bases from V and 0 bases from J, with 8 bases between. The CDR3 has 14 amino acids. CDR1 is SGDLS and CDR2 is YYNGEE in the germline V gene. Profiling relied on immunoSEQ multiplex PCR, and the TCRdb table lists in-frame clones only, not all of them. The sample holds about 150,000 clones, 65% to 90% seen once. J is TRBJ2-1 and V is TRBV9; D call uncertain. This TCR was sampled from a woman between 50 and 59 years old with renal cell carcinoma. This specimen was blood, taken from a patient whose treatment included radiotherapy and nephrectomy. For the CDR3, the DNA is TGTGCCAGCAGCTCCGGGTCCTCCTACAATGAGCAGTTCTTC. Translated, it gives CASSSGSSYNEQFF.